The 14 T cell receptor beta chains listed next were all sequenced from one sample in a study of blood T cell repertoires in COVID-19. Here immunoSEQ multiplex PCR was the method, and the copy in TCRdb shows in-frame clones only, minus some. Among tens of thousands of clones, approximately 90% were seen once, and the ten largest hold around 10%. The sequenced material came from PBMCs or T cells enriched from blood (not recorded which). Source of these receptors: a middle-aged woman who had recovered from COVID-19.

V is TRBV9 and J is TRBJ2-3; 7 bases match TRBD1. The CDR3 loop spans 14 amino acids. Trimming removed 4 bases from V and 5 bases from J; junction bases left unmatched: 7. The germline gives CDR1 SGDLS, CDR2 YYNGEE. The CDR3 bases are TGTGCCAGCAGCCTTGGACAGGCGGGAGATACGCAGTATTTT. Translated: CASSLGQAGDTQYF. Full variable domain (outside the CDR3, taken from reference TRBV9 and TRBJ2-3): DSGVTQTPKHLITATGQRVTLRCSPRSGDLSVYWYQQSLDQGLQFLIQYYNGEERAKGNILERFSAQQFPDLHSELNLSSLELGDSALYFCASSLGQAGDTQYFGPGTRLTVL.

The sample holds a few counts of this clone. The rearrangement uses TRBV7-2 and TRBJ2-2, with 7 bases lining up with TRBD2. J gave up 1 base and V 4 bases, and 3 bases lay outside the gene matches. Germline V gene sequence: CDR1 SGHTA, CDR2 FQGNSA. This CDR3 contains 15 residues. The CDR3 sequence: CASSSTGGNTGELFF. DNA for the CDR3: TGTGCCAGCAGCTCCACGGGGGGGAACACCGGGGAGCTGTTTTTT.

This chain uses TRBV3-1 (or the pseudogene TRBV3-2) with TRBJ1-2; D possibly corresponds to TRBD1 (6 bases). The V gene's germline CDR1 is LGHDT and CDR2 YNNKEL (reference sequence). The CDR3 is made up of 14 amino acids. The V end lost 0 bases, the J end lost 8 bases, and 13 bases lay between the germline ends. CDR3 nucleotide sequence: TGTGCCAGCAGCCAAGACAGGGGATACCTGGGCTACACCTTC. It encodes CASSQDRGYLGYTF.

The chain employs TRBV6-5 and TRBJ2-5; no clear D gene. This CDR3 contains 11 residues. Germline V gene sequence: CDR1 MNHEY, CDR2 SVGAGI. Trimming took 6 bases from V and 3 from J, leaving 5 bases between them. Written as DNA, the CDR3 is TGTGCCAGCAGCCAGAAAGAGACCCAGTACTTC. Its protein is CASSQKETQYF.

V and J are TRBV6-5 and TRBJ1-5, with D possibly TRBD1 on 5 matching bases. Germline V CDR1 and CDR2: MNHEY, SVGAGI. CDR3 length: 15 residues. The V gene lost 4 bases and the J gene lost 0 bases, with 10 bases spanning the gap. DNA of the CDR3: TGTGCCAGCAGTTTGACAGAATTTAGCAATCAGCCCCAGCATTTT. This codes for CASSLTEFSNQPQHF.

The V and J genes are TRBV19 and TRBJ2-5; the match to TRBD1 covers 7 bases. The CDR3 extends over 14 amino acids. Unmatched junction bases numbered 6, after V lost 5 bases and J lost 3 bases. The germline V gene encodes CDR1 LNHDA and CDR2 SQIVND (reference sequence). Written as DNA, the CDR3 is TGTGCCAGTAGTGCAGGGGGTTCGAAAGAGACCCAGTACTTC. It encodes CASSAGGSKETQYF.

This clone showed up just a few times. V is TRBV7-9 and J is TRBJ2-1; D is undetermined. The V end was cut by 1 base, the J end by 7 bases, with 8 bases between. Germline V gene lookup returns CDR1 SEHNR and CDR2 FQNEAQ (reference sequence). The CDR3 totals 13 residues. CDR3 coding DNA: TGTGCCAGCAGCTTAGAGATGCGAAATGAGCAGTTCTTC. Translation gives CASSLEMRNEQFF.

This clone was recorded only once. This chain links TRBV4-1 with TRBJ1-1; 9 nucleotides agree with TRBD1. The CDR3 runs 13 residues. Trimming removed 4 bases from V and 4 bases from J; junction bases left unmatched: 1. Per germline, CDR1 MGHRA and CDR2 YSYEKL. CDR3 residues: CASSPDRGTEAFF. CDR3 coding DNA: TGCGCCAGCAGCCCGGACAGGGGCACTGAAGCTTTCTTT.

The rearrangement uses TRBV7-8 and TRBJ2-7; 9 positions agree with TRBD2. This CDR3 spans 15 amino acids. The J segment lost 7 bases and the V segment lost 1 base, leaving 8 bases of the junction unmatched. The germline V gene encodes CDR1 SGHVS and CDR2 FQNEAQ. CDR3 sequence: CASSLEASGVIEQYF. In DNA form, the CDR3 reads TGTGCCAGCAGCTTAGAGGCTAGCGGGGTGATTGAGCAGTACTTC.

The J gene is TRBJ1-2, the V gene TRBV6-5; TRBD1 agrees at 8 bases. The CDR3 loop spans 14 amino acids. V shed 6 bases, J shed 4 bases, and the junction held 7 bases outside the gene matches. Germline CDR1 reads MNHEY; CDR2 reads SVGAGI. CDR3 nucleotide sequence: TGTGCCAGCAGGCCTACAGGGGGGGGCTATGGCTACACCTTC. Translation: CASRPTGGGYGYTF.

This clone was seen once. V is TRBV5-6 and J is TRBJ2-1; 11 nucleotides agree with TRBD2. The ends lost 4 bases at V and 13 bases at J; junction bases unmatched: 13. The CDR3 contains 15 residues. Germline V gene data show CDR1 as SGHDT and CDR2 as YYEEEE. The CDR3 here is CASSPETSGDPKQFF. The CDR3 DNA reads TGTGCCAGCAGCCCAGAGACTAGCGGGGACCCTAAACAGTTCTTC.

J is TRBJ1-1 and V is TRBV4-1, with TRBD1 as a possible D gene (5 bases). The germline CDR1 and CDR2 sequences are MGHRA and YSYEKL. V was trimmed by 6 bases and J by 8 bases, leaving 16 bases between them. CDR3 size: 13 residues. CDR3 bases: TGCGCCAGCAGTCGGGGGGGTATCTTAGAAGCTTTCTTT. Translation gives CASSRGGILEAFF.

This clone was seen once. The genes are TRBV3-1 (or the pseudogene TRBV3-2) and TRBJ2-5; 12 nucleotides agree with TRBD2. V was pared by 2 bases and J by 0 bases, with 7 bases of the junction left unmatched. The germline V gene encodes CDR1 LGHDT and CDR2 YNNKEL (reference sequence). This CDR3 spans 18 amino acids. The CDR3 reads CASSQQLAGGRYQETQYF. CDR3 nucleotide sequence: TGTGCCAGCAGCCAACAACTAGCGGGGGGCCGGTACCAAGAGACCCAGTACTTC.

The chain recombines TRBV4-2 with TRBJ2-2; tentatively, D is TRBD1 (5 bases). Germline CDR1 LGHNA, CDR2 YNFKEQ. The CDR3 covers 17 residues. The V and J ends lost 0 bases and 2 bases respectively, with 13 bases between them. The CDR3 reads CASSQDWVDINTGELFF. The DNA for the CDR3 is TGTGCCAGCAGCCAAGATTGGGTGGACATTAACACCGGGGAGCTGTTTTTT.